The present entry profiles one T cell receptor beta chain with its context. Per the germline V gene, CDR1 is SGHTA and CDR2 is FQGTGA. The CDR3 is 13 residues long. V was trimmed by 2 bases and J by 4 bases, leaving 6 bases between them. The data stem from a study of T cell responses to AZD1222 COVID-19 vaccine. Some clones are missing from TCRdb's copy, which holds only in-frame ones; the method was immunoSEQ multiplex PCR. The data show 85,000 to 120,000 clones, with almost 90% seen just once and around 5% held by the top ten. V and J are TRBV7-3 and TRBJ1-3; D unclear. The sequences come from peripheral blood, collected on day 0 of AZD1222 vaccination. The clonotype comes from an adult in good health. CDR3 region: CASSLRGGNTIYF. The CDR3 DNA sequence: TGTGCCAGCAGCTTACGTGGCGGAAACACCATATATTTT.